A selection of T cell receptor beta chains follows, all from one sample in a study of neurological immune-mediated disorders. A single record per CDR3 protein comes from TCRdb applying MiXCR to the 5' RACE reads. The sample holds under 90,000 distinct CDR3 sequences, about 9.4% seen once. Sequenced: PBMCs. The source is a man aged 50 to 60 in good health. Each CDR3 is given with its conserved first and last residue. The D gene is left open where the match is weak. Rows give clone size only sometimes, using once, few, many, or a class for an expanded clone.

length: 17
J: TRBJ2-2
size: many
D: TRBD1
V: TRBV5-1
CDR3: CASSLSGTGGGTGELFF
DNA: TGCGCCAGCAGCTTATCCGGGACAGGGGGCGGCACCGGGGAGCTGTTTTTT

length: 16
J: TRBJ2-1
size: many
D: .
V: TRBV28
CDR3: CASRSRAVANNNEQFF
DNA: TGTGCCAGCAGAAGCAGGGCGGTGGCCAATAACAATGAGCAGTTCTTC

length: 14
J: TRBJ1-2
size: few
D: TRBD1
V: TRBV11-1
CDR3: CASSDTGGTYGYTF
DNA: TGTGCCAGCAGCGATACAGGGGGCACCTATGGCTACACCTTC

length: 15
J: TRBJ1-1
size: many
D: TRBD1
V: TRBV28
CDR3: CASSRPGTANTEAFF
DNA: TGTGCCAGCAGTCGACCCGGGACAGCTAACACTGAAGCTTTCTTT

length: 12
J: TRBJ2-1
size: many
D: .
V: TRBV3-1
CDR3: CASSQVASEQFF
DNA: TGTGCCAGCAGCCAAGTGGCGAGTGAGCAGTTCTTC

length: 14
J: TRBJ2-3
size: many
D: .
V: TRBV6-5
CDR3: CASRPGLPTDTQYF
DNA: TGTGCCAGCAGGCCCGGGCTTCCTACAGATACGCAGTATTTT

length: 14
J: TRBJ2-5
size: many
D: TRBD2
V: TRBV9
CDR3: CASSVGLVLETQYF
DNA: TGTGCCAGCAGCGTGGGACTAGTTCTAGAGACCCAGTACTTC

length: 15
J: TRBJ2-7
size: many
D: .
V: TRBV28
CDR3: CASSFSSDYSYEQYF
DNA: TGTGCCAGCAGTTTCTCTTCGGACTATTCCTACGAGCAGTACTTC

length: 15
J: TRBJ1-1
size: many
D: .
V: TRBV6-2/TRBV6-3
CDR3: CASSKRTEMNTEAFF
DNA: TGTGCCAGCAGTAAAAGAACAGAAATGAACACTGAAGCTTTCTTT

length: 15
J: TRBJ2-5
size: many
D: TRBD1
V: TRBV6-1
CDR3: CASTASGTEKETQYF
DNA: TGTGCCAGCACCGCCTCCGGGACAGAAAAAGAGACCCAGTACTTC

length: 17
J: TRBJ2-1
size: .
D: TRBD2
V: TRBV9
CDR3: CASSAARVAGFYNEQFF
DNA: TGTGCCAGCAGCGCGGCGCGGGTAGCGGGATTCTACAATGAGCAGTTCTTC

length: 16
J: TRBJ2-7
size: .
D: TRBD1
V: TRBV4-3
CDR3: CASSQYSEQGDREQYF
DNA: TGCGCCAGCAGCCAATATAGCGAACAGGGGGATCGCGAGCAGTACTTC

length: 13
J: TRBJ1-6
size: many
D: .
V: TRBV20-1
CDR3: CSAPVRGFSPLHF
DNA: TGCAGTGCCCCGGTGAGGGGGTTTTCACCCCTCCACTTT

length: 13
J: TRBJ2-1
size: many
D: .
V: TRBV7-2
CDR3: CASSPVGANEQFF
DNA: TGTGCCAGCAGCCCCGTAGGGGCCAATGAGCAGTTCTTC

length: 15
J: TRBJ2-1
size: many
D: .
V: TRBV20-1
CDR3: CSALALGDRYNEQFF
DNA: TGCAGTGCACTTGCGCTAGGAGATCGCTACAATGAGCAGTTCTTC

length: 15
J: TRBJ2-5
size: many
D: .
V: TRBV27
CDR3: CASSHRGPSRETQYF
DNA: TGTGCCAGCAGTCACCGGGGGCCTTCCCGAGAGACCCAGTACTTC

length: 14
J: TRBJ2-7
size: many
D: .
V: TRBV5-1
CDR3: CASSATPQWDEQYF
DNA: TGCGCCAGCAGCGCCACGCCCCAGTGGGACGAGCAGTACTTC

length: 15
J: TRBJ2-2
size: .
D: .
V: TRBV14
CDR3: CASSHPGRNTGELFF
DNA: TGTGCCAGCAGCCACCCGGGACGTAACACCGGGGAGCTGTTTTTT